A single sample is the source of the 30 T cell receptor beta chains below, sequenced in a study of shared clonotypes between healthy human individuals. Repertoires were generated with immunoSEQ multiplex PCR, while TCRdb's copy carries only in-frame clones and drops some. The table shows a few million clones, with about 92% occurring only once. The sample was naive CD4+ T cells from PBMCs. Subset here: CD45RA+ positively selected. The receptors come from a man younger than 35 in good health. Some clones in this sample may be carry-over from other donors' samples.

This chain joins TRBV5-1 and TRBJ2-1, with TRBD2 matching 15 bases. After removal of 0 bases from V and 5 bases from J, the junction contained 6 bases not matched to a gene. There are 18 residues in the CDR3. Germline loops: CDR1 SGHRS, CDR2 YFSETQ. The CDR3 spells CASSLVGLAGGFNNEQFF. The DNA for the CDR3 is TGCGCCAGCAGCTTGGTAGGACTAGCGGGAGGGTTTAACAATGAGCAGTTCTTC.

This clone was recorded only once. This chain uses TRBV28 with TRBJ2-1; 9 bases are shared with TRBD2. The CDR3 runs 11 residues. Germline CDR1 reads MDHEN; CDR2 reads SYDVKM. The trim removed 5 bases at V and 16 bases at J, leaving 6 bases unmatched. CDR3 sequence: CASSTGTSTFF. The CDR3 DNA reads as TGTGCCAGCAGTACCGGGACTAGCACTTTCTTC.

The V gene is TRBV5-1, the J gene TRBJ2-3; D is unresolved. This CDR3 comprises 15 residues. Trimming pared 2 bases from V and 2 bases from J, leaving 12 bases between. Germline CDR1 SGHRS, CDR2 YFSETQ. CDR3 DNA sequence: TGCGCCAGCAGCTTTTCGCGAAGTGACACAGATACGCAGTATTTT. This translates into CASSFSRSDTDTQYF.

The count of this clone is one. The chain uses TRBV7-2 and TRBJ1-1, with 7 bases lining up with TRBD1. Germline CDR1 is SGHTA and CDR2 is FQGNSA. V was pared by 6 bases and J by 5 bases, with 15 bases of the junction left unmatched. The CDR3 totals 16 residues. This CDR3 is CASRPKRQGAVTEAFF. CDR3 DNA sequence: TGTGCCAGCAGACCCAAGAGACAGGGAGCCGTGACTGAAGCTTTCTTT.

The chain links TRBV7-2 to TRBJ2-7; possibly TRBD1 or TRBD2 for D (5 bases each). Germline V CDR1 and CDR2: SGHTA, FQGNSA. The ends were cut back, 3 bases at V and 0 bases at J, with 12 bases in the middle. This CDR3 contains 15 residues. CDR3 DNA: TGTGCCAGCAGCTTTCCGGGACGGAACTCCTACGAGCAGTACTTC. Its protein is CASSFPGRNSYEQYF. The full variable domain, completed using reference TRBV7-2 and TRBJ2-7, is GAGVSQSPSNKVTEKGKDVELRCDPISGHTALYWYRQSLGQGLEFLIYFQGNSAPDKSGLPSDRFSAERTGGSVSTLTIQRTQQEDSAVYLCASSFPGRNSYEQYFGPGTRLTVT.

The chain combines TRBV7-3 with TRBJ2-3; the D gene is possibly TRBD2 (5 bases). Germline-derived CDR1 and CDR2 are SGHTA and FQGTGA. This CDR3 has 15 amino acids. The V end lost 1 base, the J end lost 6 bases, and 14 bases lay between the germline ends. CDR3 region: CASSLIRGGVDTQYF. The CDR3 bases are TGTGCCAGCAGCTTAATCCGCGGAGGCGTCGATACGCAGTATTTT.

The J gene is TRBJ2-2, the V gene TRBV7-8, with TRBD2 identical over 10 bases. V lost 0 bases, J lost 6 bases, and 10 bases stayed unmatched. Germline lookup yields CDR1 SGHVS and CDR2 FQNEAQ. The CDR3 is 18 amino acids. The DNA for the CDR3 is TGTGCCAGCAGCTTAGCGCGTATCCCAGCGGGAGGGCCCGGGGAGCTGTTTTTT. Its protein product is CASSLARIPAGGPGELFF.

This clone occurred once. This chain joins TRBV11-2 and TRBJ2-3; TRBD1 might be the D (5 bases). Trimming left V 0 bases short and J 2 bases short, with 15 bases between. The length of the CDR3 is 17 residues. Germline CDR1 is SGHAT and CDR2 is FQNNGV. CDR3 sequence reads: CASSLDPLRAYTDTQYF. The DNA for the CDR3 is TGTGCCAGCAGCTTAGATCCCCTCAGGGCATACACAGATACGCAGTATTTT.

To note about this clone: This CDR3 is also generated by other DNA sequences in the sample. This chain uses TRBV27 with TRBJ2-7, with 10 bases aligning to TRBD1. Looked up from germline, CDR1 is MNHEY and CDR2 is SMNVEV (reference sequence). The CDR3 is 13 amino acids. Trimming removed 6 bases from V and 2 bases from J; junction bases left unmatched: 1. The CDR3 is CASRGTGAYEQYF. CDR3 in DNA: TGTGCCAGCAGAGGGACAGGGGCCTACGAGCAGTACTTC.

This sequence joins TRBV28 and TRBJ1-5; D not resolved. The germline CDR1 and CDR2 sequences are MDHEN and SYDVKM. This CDR3 has 14 residues. V was shortened by 8 bases and J by 0 bases, with 11 bases between the two germline ends. The CDR3 region has the DNA TGTGCCAGCCTAAGAAGATATAGCAATCAGCCCCAGCATTTT. This encodes CASLRRYSNQPQHF.

The V gene is TRBV5-1, the J gene TRBJ2-3, with 8 bases that match TRBD2. CDR1 and CDR2 from the germline V gene are SGHRS and YFSETQ. The CDR3 covers 15 residues. With 4 bases clipped from V and 5 bases from J, the junction kept 9 bases outside the gene matches. This chain's CDR3 is CASSSSGMEGDTQYF. DNA for the CDR3: TGCGCCAGCAGCAGTAGCGGGATGGAAGGAGATACGCAGTATTTT.

The J gene is TRBJ1-1, the V gene TRBV5-5, with TRBD1 matching 7 bases. The CDR3 runs 14 residues. Germline assignment: CDR1 SGHKS and CDR2 YYEKEE (reference sequence). V gave up 2 bases and J gave up 4 bases; unmatched junction bases: 5. CDR3 DNA: TGTGCCAGCAGCTTCCAGGCAGGGGGCACTGAAGCTTTCTTT. Protein sequence: CASSFQAGGTEAFF.

V gene TRBV5-1 combines with J gene TRBJ2-3; D unclear. The V and J ends lost 0 bases and 2 bases respectively, with 7 bases between them. Germline V gene sequence: CDR1 SGHRS, CDR2 YFSETQ. This CDR3 spans 14 amino acids. Here the CDR3 DNA reads TGCGCCAGCAGCTTGGTCCCGACCACAGATACGCAGTATTTT. It encodes CASSLVPTTDTQYF. Full variable domain (rest looked up from reference TRBV5-1 and TRBJ2-3): KAGVTQTPRYLIKTRGQQVTLSCSPISGHRSVSWYQQTPGQGLQFLFEYFSETQRNKGNFPGRFSGRQFSNSRSEMNVSTLELGDSALYLCASSLVPTTDTQYFGPGTRLTVL.

The chain has TRBV29-1 and TRBJ2-1; D might be TRBD1 or TRBD2, each matching 5 bases. The V gene lost 6 bases and the J gene lost 0 bases, with 15 bases spanning the gap. This CDR3 spans 15 amino acids. Germline V CDR1 and CDR2: SQVTM, ANQGSEA. The CDR3 spells CSVYRGPSSYNEQFF. The CDR3 DNA reads as TGCAGCGTCTACCGGGGCCCAAGCTCCTACAATGAGCAGTTCTTC.

This sequence joins TRBV7-6 and TRBJ2-2, with a possible D match to TRBD1 (6 bases). The V end lost 5 bases, the J end lost 7 bases, and 17 bases lay between the germline ends. CDR1 SGHVS and CDR2 FNYEAQ come from the germline V gene. The CDR3 contains 15 residues. Here the CDR3 reads CASSQPYRDGGELFF. CDR3 nucleotides: TGTGCCAGCAGCCAACCATACAGGGACGGCGGGGAGCTGTTTTTT.

This chain joins TRBV5-5 and TRBJ2-5; D unclear. The V gene's germline CDR1 is SGHKS and CDR2 YYEKEE (reference sequence). The CDR3 contains 14 residues. Trimming removed 4 bases from V and 0 bases from J, with 10 bases in between. Here the CDR3 reads CASSDPGYQETQYF. CDR3 bases: TGTGCCAGCAGCGATCCTGGGTACCAAGAGACCCAGTACTTC.

A remark on this clone: Distinct nucleotide sequences in the sample also encode this CDR3. The chain carries TRBV5-1 and TRBJ2-2; no clear D gene. Germline assignment: CDR1 SGHRS and CDR2 YFSETQ. The CDR3 contains 13 residues. V dropped 3 bases and J dropped 5 bases, with 8 bases sitting between them. The DNA of the CDR3 is TGCGCCAGCAGCTCGGCCGGGACCGGGGAGCTGTTTTTT. Amino acid sequence: CASSSAGTGELFF.

The chain uses TRBV27 and TRBJ1-1, with a possible D match to TRBD1 (6 bases). Germline V gene lookup returns CDR1 MNHEY and CDR2 SMNVEV (reference sequence). Trimming stripped 3 bases from V and 6 bases from J, with 14 bases between. The CDR3 extends over 14 amino acids. CDR3 nucleotide sequence: TGTGCCAGCAGTTTCCGAAGGGGGAGCGCTGAAGCTTTCTTT. This sequence encodes CASSFRRGSAEAFF.

J is TRBJ2-7 and V is TRBV30, with TRBD2 as a possible D gene (6 bases). In germline, CDR1 is GTSNPN, CDR2 SVGIG (reference sequence). V was pared by 2 bases and J by 5 bases, with 10 bases between. The length of the CDR3 is 12 residues. In DNA, the CDR3 is TGTGCCTGGAGTAAGGGACTGGACGAGCAGTACTTC. It translates to CAWSKGLDEQYF.

This clone was seen a handful of times. CDR3 protein: CASMTGSEQYF. Written as DNA, the CDR3 is TGCGCCAGCATGACAGGGAGCGAGCAGTACTTC. The chain carries TRBV10-2 and TRBJ2-7, with 7 bases matching TRBD1. The CDR3 is 11 residues long. Germline V lookup: CDR1 WSHSY, CDR2 SAAADI. After removal of 7 bases from V and 6 bases from J, the junction contained 3 bases not matched to a gene.

This clone appeared a few times. This rearrangement joins TRBV5-1 to TRBJ1-2; D is ambiguous. Trimming shortened V by 4 bases and J by 7 bases, and 14 bases separated the two germline ends. From germline, CDR1 is SGHRS and CDR2 YFSETQ. This CDR3 is built from 13 residues. CDR3 nucleotide sequence: TGCGCCAGCAGCCTCCCGACGGGAGGTGGCTACACCTTC. Amino acid sequence: CASSLPTGGGYTF.

V and J are TRBV28 and TRBJ2-1; TRBD2 aligns across 8 bases. V dropped 6 bases and J dropped 4; count of bases not matched to a gene: 11. CDR3 length: 16 residues. Germline loops: CDR1 MDHEN, CDR2 SYDVKM. This CDR3 reads CASSSPAAGDYNEQFF. In nucleotides, the CDR3 is TGTGCCAGCAGCTCCCCCGCAGCGGGAGATTACAATGAGCAGTTCTTC.

This clone occurred once. The rearrangement joins TRBV5-1 to TRBJ2-6; D gene uncertain. V lost 4 bases and J 0 bases, leaving 8 bases between the germline ends. Germline CDR1 is SGHRS and CDR2 is YFSETQ. The CDR3 is made up of 15 amino acids. The CDR3 loop reads CASSVDRSGANVLTF. CDR3 bases: TGCGCCAGCAGCGTGGATCGCTCTGGGGCCAACGTCCTGACTTTC.

Regarding this clone: In the same sample, other DNA sequences code for this CDR3. The rearrangement uses TRBV5-4 and TRBJ2-7, with 8 positions matching TRBD2. The germline V gene encodes CDR1 SGHNT and CDR2 YYREEE (reference sequence). V lost 0 bases to trimming and J lost 5 bases; unmatched junction nucleotides: 1. This CDR3 is built from 13 residues. CDR3 bases: TGTGCCAGCAGCTTGGCCGGGGGGGACGAGCAGTACTTC. Translated: CASSLAGGDEQYF.

The chain has TRBV11-2 and TRBJ1-1; no clear D gene. With 3 bases removed from V and 0 bases from J, the gap between germline ends came to 8 bases. Per germline, CDR1 SGHAT and CDR2 FQNNGV. The CDR3 length is 14 residues. The CDR3 loop is CASSFGILNTEAFF. Written as DNA, the CDR3 is TGTGCCAGCAGCTTCGGGATCTTGAACACTGAAGCTTTCTTT.

The chain employs TRBV7-2 and TRBJ1-5; 7 positions agree with TRBD1. CDR1 and CDR2 (germline): SGHTA, FQGNSA. The CDR3 contains 14 residues. J gave up 7 bases and V 7 bases, and 10 bases lay outside the gene matches. Written as DNA, the CDR3 is TGTGCCAGCAACATCAGGGGGGGCGGCCAGCCCCAGCATTTT. Protein product: CASNIRGGGQPQHF.

V is TRBV25-1 and J is TRBJ1-1; TRBD1 matches at 7 bases. From germline, CDR1 is MGHDK and CDR2 SYGVNS. Germline trimming cut 3 bases from V and 0 bases from J; bases unmatched to any gene: 4. The CDR3 length is 15 residues. The CDR3: CASSEGQTMNTEAFF. The CDR3 DNA reads TGTGCCAGCAGTGAGGGACAGACTATGAACACTGAAGCTTTCTTT. The complete variable domain, with remaining parts taken from reference TRBV25-1 and TRBJ1-1, reads EADIYQTPRYLVIGTGKKITLECSQTMGHDKMYWYQQDPGMELHLIHYSYGVNSTEKGDLSSESTVSRIRTEHFPLTLESARPSHTSQYLCASSEGQTMNTEAFFGQGTRLTVV.

The genes are TRBV2 and TRBJ2-7, with unresolved D. The V end was cut by 8 bases, the J end by 3 bases, with 11 bases between. The CDR3 length is 12 residues. The germline gives CDR1 SNHLY, CDR2 FYNNEI. CDR3 in DNA: TGTGCCAGCGGAAAGGGCGGCTACGAGCAGTACTTC. Amino acids: CASGKGGYEQYF. The variable domain in full, completed from reference TRBV2 and TRBJ2-7, reads EPEVTQTPSHQVTQMGQEVILRCVPISNHLYFYWYRQILGQKVEFLVSFYNNEISEKSEIFDDQFSVERPDGSNFTLKIRSTKLEDSAMYFCASGKGGYEQYFGPGTRLTVT.

CDR3 region: CASSLVDLTGYEQYF. Here the CDR3 DNA reads TGTGCCAGCAGCTTGGTGGACCTAACGGGATACGAGCAGTACTTC. V is TRBV7-9 and J is TRBJ2-7; weak D call: TRBD2 (5 bases). CDR3 size: 15 residues. Trimming shortened V by 3 bases and J by 4 bases, and 16 bases separated the two germline ends. CDR1 SEHNR and CDR2 FQNEAQ come from the germline V gene (reference sequence).

The V gene is TRBV7-6, the J gene TRBJ1-5, with TRBD1 matching 9 bases. The CDR3 is 13 amino acids. The germline CDR1 and CDR2 sequences are SGHVS and FNYEAQ. Trimming removed 5 bases from V and 9 bases from J; junction bases left unmatched: 5. The CDR3 spells CASSRDRGRPQHF. CDR3 in DNA: TGTGCCAGCAGCCGCGACAGGGGGAGGCCCCAGCATTTT. The full variable domain, rest sourced from reference TRBV7-6 and TRBJ1-5, is GAGVSQSPRYKVTKRGQDVALRCDPISGHVSLYWYRQALGQGPEFLTYFNYEAQQDKSGLPNDRFSAERPEGSISTLTIQRTEQRDSAMYRCASSRDRGRPQHFGDGTRLSIL.